The clone carrying this T cell receptor (beta chain) was found a few times. Antigen specificity is unknown. The sample is drawn from a study of beta chain features in type 1 diabetes. In the study overall: Taken together, all samples contributed some 100 million examined sorted cells. General study findings and limits: Among all four CD4+ subsets, Type 1 diabetes patients had TCRB CDR3s that were moderately but significantly shorter.

Every isolated RNA sample was fully reverse transcribed, so sequencing captured expressed TCRB transcripts. Here immunoSEQ multiplex PCR was the method, and the copy in TCRdb shows in-frame clones only, minus some. The data contain a few hundred thousand clones, roughly 12% of them singletons. Germline V lookup: CDR1 SGDLS, CDR2 YYNGEE. The CDR3 is 13 residues long. V was pared by 0 bases and J by 7 bases, with 7 bases between. This receptor was taken from a man between 18 and 35 years old in good health. The chain employs TRBV9 and TRBJ2-2; D unresolved. Material for sequencing was naive CD4+ T cells from blood. The CDR3 here is CASSVVLGGELFF. CDR3 nucleotides: TGTGCCAGCAGCGTAGTTCTCGGCGGGGAGCTGTTTTTT.